The following is a TCR beta chain sequence with its context. No antigen is known for it. This sample is drawn from a study of Ad26.COV2.S vaccination and SARS-CoV-2 variants. Study findings and constraints: An underestimation of total T cell responses may have resulted from the TCR breadth and depth analyses.

The ends lost 0 bases at V and 3 bases at J; junction bases unmatched: 7. Per the germline V gene, CDR1 is SGDLS and CDR2 is YYNGEE. CDR3 length equals 16 residues. Here immunoSEQ multiplex PCR was the method, and the copy in TCRdb shows in-frame clones only, minus some. The sample has approximately 400,000 clones, about 91% seen once. The TCR comes from a human donor who had recovered from COVID-19. The chain couples TRBV9 to TRBJ2-3; 7 nucleotides align to TRBD1. Sample: peripheral blood, taken after recovery from COVID-19. The CDR3 coding sequence is TGTGCCAGCAGCGTAGATAAGGGGGCTCAGACAGATACGCAGTATTTT. Translated, it gives CASSVDKGAQTDTQYF.